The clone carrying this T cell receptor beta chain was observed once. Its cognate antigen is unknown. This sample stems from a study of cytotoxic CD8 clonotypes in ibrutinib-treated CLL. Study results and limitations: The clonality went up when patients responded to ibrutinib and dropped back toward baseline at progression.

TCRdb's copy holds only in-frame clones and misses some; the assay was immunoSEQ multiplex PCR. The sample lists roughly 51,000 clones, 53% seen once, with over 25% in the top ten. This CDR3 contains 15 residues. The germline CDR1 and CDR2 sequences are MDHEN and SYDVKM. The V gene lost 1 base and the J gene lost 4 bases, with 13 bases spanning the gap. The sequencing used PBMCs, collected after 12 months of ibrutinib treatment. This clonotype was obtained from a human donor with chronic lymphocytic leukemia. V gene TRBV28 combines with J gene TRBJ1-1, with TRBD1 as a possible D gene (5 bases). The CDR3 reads CASSLSAGSITEAFF. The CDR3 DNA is TGTGCCAGCAGTTTATCCGCAGGGTCGATCACTGAAGCTTTCTTT.